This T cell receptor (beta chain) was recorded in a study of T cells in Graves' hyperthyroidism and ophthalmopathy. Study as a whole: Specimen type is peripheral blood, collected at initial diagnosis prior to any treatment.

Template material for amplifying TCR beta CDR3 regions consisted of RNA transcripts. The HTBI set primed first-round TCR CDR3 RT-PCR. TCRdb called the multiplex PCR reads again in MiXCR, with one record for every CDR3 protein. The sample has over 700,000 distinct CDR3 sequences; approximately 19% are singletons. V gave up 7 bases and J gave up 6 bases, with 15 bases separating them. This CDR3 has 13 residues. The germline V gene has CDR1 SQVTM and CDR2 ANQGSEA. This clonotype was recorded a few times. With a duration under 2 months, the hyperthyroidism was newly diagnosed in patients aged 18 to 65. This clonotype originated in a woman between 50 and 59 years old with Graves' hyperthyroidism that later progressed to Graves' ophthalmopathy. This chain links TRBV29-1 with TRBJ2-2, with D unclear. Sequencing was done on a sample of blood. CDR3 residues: CSAFETRAGELFF. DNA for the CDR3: TGCAGCGCTTTCGAGACCCGGGCCGGGGAGCTGTTTTTT.